This TCR beta chain was observed in a study of beta chain features in type 1 diabetes. Study-level results: Moderate but significant shortening of TCRB CDR3s was recorded in all four CD4+ subsets from Type 1 diabetes patients. Sequencing from cDNA could over-represent high-TCR-expressing cells.

As concerns this clone: What it recognizes is unknown.

The CDR3 is made up of 14 amino acids. Germline CDR1 is SGHDT and CDR2 is YYEEEE. Losses at the gene ends were 3 bases for V and 5 bases for J; bases not matched to a gene: 4. The authors reverse transcribed all of the isolated RNA, so sequencing captured expressed TCRB transcripts. TCRdb keeps only in-frame clones here, not all; method: immunoSEQ multiplex PCR. Of around 250,000 clones in the sample, around 13% were seen once. It was via CD45RO/CCR7/CD25/CD127/CD95/CD27 that CD4+ naive, central memory, regulatory and stem cell-like memory cells were sorted. In all sorted populations, purity surpassed 95%.

The clonotype was recovered from a man aged 25 to 40 with type 1 diabetes. Material for sequencing was naive CD4+ T cells from blood. V is TRBV5-6 and J is TRBJ1-5, with 8 bases identical to TRBD1. For the CDR3, the DNA is TGTGCCAGCAGCTCCAGGGGGCTGCATCAGCCCCAGCATTTT. Protein product: CASSSRGLHQPQHF.